One and the same sample provided the 10 T cell receptor beta chains below, sequenced in a study of PD-1 blockade in classical Hodgkin lymphoma. Assay used: immunoSEQ multiplex PCR; TCRdb lists only in-frame clones, some missing. The table has about 93,000 clones, 78% seen once; the top ten hold 9.4%. Time point indicated: cycle 4 day 1 (C4D1), after 6 weeks of nivolumab. Each of the patients experienced relapse following autologous stem cell transplantation, and their brentuximab vedotin exposure differed. The sequencing here drew on peripheral blood mononuclear cells (PBMCs), taken before the fourth cycle of nivolumab. These receptor sequences come from a human donor with classical Hodgkin lymphoma.

This sequence joins TRBV28 and TRBJ2-3; TRBD2 matches 16 bases. There are 19 residues in the CDR3. Germline V gives CDR1 MDHEN, CDR2 SYDVKM. Trimming cost V 0 bases and J 0 bases; bases outside gene matches: 3. The CDR3 loop is CASSLWGLAGGPSTDTQYF. DNA for the CDR3: TGTGCCAGCAGTTTATGGGGACTAGCGGGAGGGCCAAGCACAGATACGCAGTATTTT.

This rearrangement joins TRBV28 to TRBJ2-7; D call uncertain. Germline CDR1 MDHEN, CDR2 SYDVKM. CDR3 size: 16 residues. Trimming removed 10 bases at V and 9 bases at J, with 31 bases between. Written as DNA, the CDR3 is TGTGCCACCCAAAACGGTATAAAGCCCGACATCCGACGGCAGTACTTC. Encoded protein: CATQNGIKPDIRRQYF.

The V call is TRBV6-6, the J call TRBJ2-3; no clear D. V was pared by 7 bases and J by 0 bases, with 11 bases between. CDR3 size: 14 residues. CDR1 and CDR2 from the germline V gene are MNHNY and SVGAGI (reference sequence). This CDR3 is CASKRAASTDTQYF. The CDR3 coding sequence is TGTGCCAGCAAAAGGGCGGCTAGCACAGATACGCAGTATTTT.

The V and J genes are TRBV5-1 and TRBJ2-1; 10 bases are shared with TRBD2. Germline loops: CDR1 SGHRS, CDR2 YFSETQ. V lost 1 base, J lost 3 bases, and 1 base stayed unmatched. The CDR3 loop spans 15 amino acids. The chain's CDR3 is CASSLRTSGYNEQFF. In nucleotides, the CDR3 is TGCGCCAGCAGCTTGCGGACTAGCGGCTACAATGAGCAGTTCTTC.

The rearrangement joins TRBV4-1 to TRBJ2-7; D is possibly TRBD1 (6 bases). This CDR3 is 15 amino acids long. The V end was cut by 0 bases, the J end by 0 bases, with 9 bases between. Germline CDR1 is MGHRA and CDR2 is YSYEKL. CDR3 in DNA: TGCGCCAGCAGCCAAGAAGACAGGCCCTCCTACGAGCAGTACTTC. Amino acids: CASSQEDRPSYEQYF.

The chain recombines TRBV7-6 with TRBJ1-6; 9 nucleotides match TRBD1. There are 15 residues in the CDR3. Trimming removed 5 bases from V and 6 bases from J; junction bases left unmatched: 5. Per the germline V gene, CDR1 is SGHVS and CDR2 is FNYEAQ. For the CDR3, the DNA is TGTGCCAGCAGCACCGGGACAGGGCGTAATTCACCCCTCCACTTT. It encodes CASSTGTGRNSPLHF.

Only a few counts were recorded for this clone. DNA of the CDR3: TGTGCCATCAGCAGGACCGGGCCGGGCTACGAGCAGTACTTC. This sequence encodes CAISRTGPGYEQYF. V usage is TRBV10-3 and J usage is TRBJ2-7, with D uncertain. The germline CDR1 and CDR2 sequences are ENHRY and SYGVKD. CDR3 length equals 14 residues. The V end lost 6 bases, the J end lost 3 bases, and 15 bases lay between the germline ends.

This CDR3 reads CASSGVSGGGDTQYF. CDR3 coding DNA: TGTGCCAGCAGTGGGGTTAGCGGGGGAGGGGATACGCAGTATTTT. The gene calls are TRBV6-1 and TRBJ2-3, with 9 bases that match TRBD2. The length of the CDR3 is 15 residues. Germline V lookup: CDR1 MNHNS, CDR2 SASEGT. With V trimmed by 4 bases and J by 6 bases, 8 bases remained unmatched.

This clone was recorded once. This chain connects TRBV4-3 to TRBJ2-3; perhaps TRBD2 as D (5 bases). Looked up from germline, CDR1 is LGHNA and CDR2 is YSLEER. The CDR3 contains 15 residues. V dropped 0 bases and J dropped 4 bases, with 11 bases sitting between them. CDR3 coding DNA: TGCGCCAGCAGCCAAGATGGGAGAGGGTCAGATACGCAGTATTTT. Residues: CASSQDGRGSDTQYF.

The chain is built from TRBV5-4 and TRBJ2-7; the D is unclear. V was shortened by 5 bases and J by 5 bases, with 17 bases between the two germline ends. This CDR3 comprises 14 residues. Germline V gives CDR1 SGHNT, CDR2 YYREEE (reference sequence). CDR3 nucleotides: TGTGCCAGCAGTTCCAAAACAACTTTGGACGAGCAGTACTTC. Translating gives CASSSKTTLDEQYF.